This TCR beta chain was retrieved from a study of human T cells and chemical hapten exposure. Study results and caveats: Clustering by CDR3 similarity yielded significantly more large clusters from expanded TCRs than controls.

From germline, CDR1 is MGHDK and CDR2 SYGVNS. Trimming removed 7 bases from V and 5 bases from J, with 5 bases in between. CDR3 length equals 10 residues. The library gave individual cDNA molecules unique molecular identifiers. TCRdb itself ran the RACE reads through MiXCR, one entry per CDR3 protein. The repertoire holds fewer than 350,000 distinct CDR3 sequences, about 7.7% seen once, with approximately 1.2% in the top ten. Time point in this sample: pre-sensitization, week 0. Treatment: therapeutic diphenylcyclopropenone sensitization with weekly scalp DPC. Each patch test followed a blood draw. Researchers extracted total RNA from unfractionated whole blood. On this clonotype: Antigen specificity is unknown.

V is TRBV25-1 and J is TRBJ2-5; no clear D. The sequence was obtained from a man between 18 and 29 years old with alopecia areata. Some clones in this sample may be carry-over from other donors' samples. This specimen was whole blood, taken in connection with sensitization to the hapten diphenylcyclopropenone (DPC). CDR3 sequence reads: CASKGETQYF. The CDR3 coding sequence is TGTGCCAGCAAAGGGGAGACCCAGTACTTC. Full variable domain (rest looked up from reference TRBV25-1 and TRBJ2-5): EADIYQTPRYLVIGTGKKITLECSQTMGHDKMYWYQQDPGMELHLIHYSYGVNSTEKGDLSSESTVSRIRTEHFPLTLESARPSHTSQYLCASKGETQYFGPGTRLLVL.